Listed below are T cell receptor beta chains from one sample, sequenced in a study of T cell changes during pregnancy in multiple sclerosis. The method was immunoSEQ multiplex PCR; TCRdb's version includes in-frame clones alone and lacks a portion of them. Of about 80,000 clones in the sample, roughly nine tenths were seen once. The input for sequencing was peripheral blood, taken before pregnancy. Receptor source: a female donor with multiple sclerosis, enrolled in a pregnancy study. Both conserved end residues are part of each CDR3. A D gene is named only where the DNA matches it firmly.

J: TRBJ2-3; V: TRBV9; D: TRBD1; DNA: TGTGCCAGTCAGACAGGGGTTAGCACAGATACGCAGTATTTT; CDR3: CASQTGVSTDTQYF
J: TRBJ2-1; V: TRBV30; D: TRBD2; DNA: TGTGCCTGTTATAGCGGGGGGGCTGTGGATGAGCAGTTCTTC; CDR3: CACYSGGAVDEQFF
J: TRBJ1-4; V: TRBV23-1; D: .; DNA: TGCGCCAGCAGTCAAGGGGGGGAGGAAAAACTGTTTTTT; CDR3: CASSQGGEEKLFF
J: TRBJ2-7; V: TRBV2; D: TRBD2; DNA: TGTGCCAATAAGGGAGGGAGCTCCTACGAGCAGTACTTC; CDR3: CANKGGSSYEQYF
J: TRBJ2-1; V: TRBV27; D: TRBD2; DNA: TGTGCCAGCAGTTACGCGGGGGGGCCCAATGAGCAGTTCTTC; CDR3: CASSYAGGPNEQFF
J: TRBJ1-6; V: TRBV19; D: .; DNA: TGTGCCAGTAAGGACATTAAAGTTTCACCCCTCCACTTT; CDR3: CASKDIKVSPLHF
J: TRBJ2-7; V: TRBV27; D: TRBD1; DNA: TGTGCCAGCAGTTTATCGGACAGGGGGTGGGAGCAGTACTTC; CDR3: CASSLSDRGWEQYF
J: TRBJ2-1; V: TRBV4-1; D: TRBD2; DNA: TGCGCCAGCAGCCAAGAAAGGGTGCGGGGGGCCCCGCACAATGAGCAGTTCTTC; CDR3: CASSQERVRGAPHNEQFF
J: TRBJ1-4; V: TRBV6-5; D: .; DNA: TGTGCCAGCAGAATCGACAACCGGAGGTCTGAAAAACTGTTTTTT; CDR3: CASRIDNRRSEKLFF
J: TRBJ2-2; V: TRBV7-6; D: .; DNA: TGTGCCGCTCACCCGGCGAACACCGGGGAGCTGTTTTTT; CDR3: CAAHPANTGELFF
J: TRBJ1-2; V: TRBV11-2; D: .; DNA: TGTGCCAGCAGCTTAGGCAGCTATGGCTACACCTTC; CDR3: CASSLGSYGYTF
J: TRBJ2-7; V: TRBV7-6; D: TRBD1; DNA: TGTGCCAGCAGCTTTAGGTTTAAGGGGGCGCCCGGCGAGCAGTACTTC; CDR3: CASSFRFKGAPGEQYF
J: TRBJ1-1; V: TRBV29-1; D: .; DNA: TGCAGCTTTCCTAGGGAGGGCACTGAAGCTTTCTTT; CDR3: CSFPREGTEAFF
J: TRBJ2-2; V: TRBV9; D: TRBD1; DNA: TGTGCCAGCAGCCTTTCCCCGGGACAGGGGACCACCGGGGAGCTGTTTTTT; CDR3: CASSLSPGQGTTGELFF
J: TRBJ2-3; V: TRBV9; D: .; DNA: TGTGCCAGCAGCGTCACTAGCACAGATACGCAGTATTTT; CDR3: CASSVTSTDTQYF
J: TRBJ1-2; V: TRBV19; D: .; DNA: TGTGCCAGTAGTGCCGGGACTTTTTATGGCTACACCTTC; CDR3: CASSAGTFYGYTF
J: TRBJ2-7; V: TRBV30; D: TRBD1; DNA: TGTGCCTGCCGGGGAACCGGGACAGGGATTTACGAGCAGTACTTC; CDR3: CACRGTGTGIYEQYF
J: TRBJ2-2; V: TRBV7-2; D: .; DNA: TGTGCCAGCAGCTTAATCCTAACCGGGGAGCTGTTTTTT; CDR3: CASSLILTGELFF
J: TRBJ1-1; V: TRBV10-3; D: .; DNA: TGTGCCATGAGCGTGGGAGGGGCGAACACTGAAGCTTTCTTT; CDR3: CAMSVGGANTEAFF
J: TRBJ2-5; V: TRBV20-1; D: .; DNA: TGCAGTGCCGTTACGGGGGAGACCCAGTACTTC; CDR3: CSAVTGETQYF
J: TRBJ1-2; V: TRBV6-1; D: TRBD1; DNA: TGTGCCAGCAGTGGACCAGGGGGAGCTAACTATGGCTACACCTTC; CDR3: CASSGPGGANYGYTF
J: TRBJ1-1; V: TRBV14; D: .; DNA: TGTGCCAGCAGCCAAGATTTTGGCTTGGAAGCTTTCTTT; CDR3: CASSQDFGLEAFF
J: TRBJ1-2; V: TRBV28; D: TRBD1; DNA: TGTGCCAGCATGTTGACAGGGGGGGAGAGAGGCTACACCTTC; CDR3: CASMLTGGERGYTF
J: TRBJ1-1; V: TRBV6-5; D: .; DNA: TGTGCCAGCAGTTACTCCGGTGTCACTGAAGCTTTCTTT; CDR3: CASSYSGVTEAFF
J: TRBJ2-3; V: TRBV5-1; D: TRBD2; DNA: TGCGCCAGCAGCGGAGAGCGGCTAGCGGGGGGACCAGCAGATACGCAGTATTTT; CDR3: CASSGERLAGGPADTQYF
J: TRBJ2-1; V: TRBV2; D: .; DNA: TGTGCCAGCAGTGAAGACCCCAGTTACAATGAGCAGTTCTTC; CDR3: CASSEDPSYNEQFF
J: TRBJ1-2; V: TRBV29-1; D: .; DNA: TGCAGCGTTGTTGGGGCCGCGGGCTACACCTTC; CDR3: CSVVGAAGYTF
J: TRBJ2-7; V: TRBV6-6; D: TRBD1; DNA: TGTGCCAGCAGTTACTCGGGACAGGACTACGAGCAGTACTTC; CDR3: CASSYSGQDYEQYF
J: TRBJ2-2; V: TRBV9; D: TRBD1; DNA: TGTGCCAGCAGCGGCACAGGGGCGAACACCGGGGAGCTGTTTTTT; CDR3: CASSGTGANTGELFF
J: TRBJ1-4; V: TRBV5-5; D: .; DNA: TGTGCCAGCGCCCGACAGAGTAATGAAAAACTGTTTTTT; CDR3: CASARQSNEKLFF
J: TRBJ2-3; V: TRBV29-1; D: TRBD2; DNA: TGCAGCGTTGAAATAGGTGCGGGGGGGTCTACGCAGTATTTT; CDR3: CSVEIGAGGSTQYF
J: TRBJ2-5; V: TRBV4-1; D: .; DNA: TGCGCCAGCAGCCAAGCAGGCCGAGAAGAGACCCAGTACTTC; CDR3: CASSQAGREETQYF
J: TRBJ2-5; V: TRBV6-5; D: .; DNA: TGTGCCATTTCTCGGGTCCAGGGAGAGACCCAGTACTTC; CDR3: CAISRVQGETQYF
J: TRBJ1-5; V: TRBV10-3; D: TRBD1; DNA: TGTGCCATCAGTGTAGGGGACAGGGATCAGCCCCAGCATTTT; CDR3: CAISVGDRDQPQHF
J: TRBJ2-1; V: TRBV4-1; D: .; DNA: TGCGCCAGCAGCCCCCCTCGGGGAGAAAGGAACCCCGATGAGCAGTTCTTC; CDR3: CASSPPRGERNPDEQFF
J: TRBJ1-2; V: TRBV28; D: TRBD1; DNA: TGTGCCAGCAGTCCGACAGGGTTGGGCTATGGCTACACCTTC; CDR3: CASSPTGLGYGYTF
J: TRBJ2-1; V: TRBV27; D: .; DNA: TGTGCCAGCTGGCGGAGCTCCTACAATGAGCAGTTCTTC; CDR3: CASWRSSYNEQFF
J: TRBJ2-6; V: TRBV5-1; D: .; DNA: TGCGCCAGCAGCTTGGCAGGTAGGGGAGGGGCCAACGTCCTGACTTTC; CDR3: CASSLAGRGGANVLTF
J: TRBJ1-2; V: TRBV13; D: TRBD1; DNA: TGTGCCAGCAGCTTAAGTGGAGAGGGACAGAAGGGCTATGGCTACACCTTC; CDR3: CASSLSGEGQKGYGYTF
J: TRBJ1-2; V: TRBV6-6; D: .; DNA: TGTGCCAGCAGTTCGGAGCGTTTCTATGGCTACACCTTC; CDR3: CASSSERFYGYTF
J: TRBJ2-1; V: TRBV2; D: .; DNA: TGTGCCAGCAGTGAGGAGGGTAGTCTCTACAATGAGCAGTTCTTC; CDR3: CASSEEGSLYNEQFF